The sequence of this TCR beta chain was determined in a study of shared clonotypes between healthy human individuals. About the research overall: Two women and a few men aged 18 to 49 served as donors.

On this clone: Antigen unknown.

Once extracted for a subset, genomic DNA was divided evenly among several immunoSEQ plates. The protocol was immunoSEQ multiplex PCR, while the TCRdb copy is restricted to in-frame clones and leaves out a portion. The sample has fewer than 3 million clones, less than 95% seen once. The study's findings and limits: Represented genetic and exposure-history diversity was restricted by having few donors. Clonotype sharing among donors likely depends on sequencing depth.

J lost 4 bases, V lost 5 bases, and 6 bases had no gene match. This CDR3 contains 14 residues. The germline V gene encodes CDR1 LNHNV and CDR2 YYDKDF (reference sequence). Sequenced input: naive CD4+ T cells from PBMCs. Subset reported: CD45RA+ positively selected. The TCR sequence derives from a man aged 18-30 years in good health. Some clones in this sample may be carry-over from other donors' samples. The J gene is TRBJ2-7, the V gene TRBV15; TRBD1 aligns across 9 bases. This chain's CDR3 is CATSPGQGRYEQYF. The DNA for the CDR3 is TGTGCCACCAGCCCAGGACAGGGGAGGTACGAGCAGTACTTC.